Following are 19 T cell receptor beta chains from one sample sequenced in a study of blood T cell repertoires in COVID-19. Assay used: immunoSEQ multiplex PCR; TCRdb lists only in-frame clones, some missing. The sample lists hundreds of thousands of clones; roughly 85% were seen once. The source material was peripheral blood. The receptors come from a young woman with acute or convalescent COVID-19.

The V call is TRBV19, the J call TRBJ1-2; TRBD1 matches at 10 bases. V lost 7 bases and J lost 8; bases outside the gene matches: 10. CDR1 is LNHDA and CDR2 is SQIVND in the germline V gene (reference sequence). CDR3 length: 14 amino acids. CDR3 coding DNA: TGTGCCAGTACCTGGGACAGGGGTCTTGGAGGCTACACCTTC. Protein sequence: CASTWDRGLGGYTF.

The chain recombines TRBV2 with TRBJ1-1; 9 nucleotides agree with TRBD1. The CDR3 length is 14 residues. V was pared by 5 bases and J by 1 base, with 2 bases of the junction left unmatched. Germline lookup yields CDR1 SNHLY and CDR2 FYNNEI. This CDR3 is CASSNRGQNTEAFF. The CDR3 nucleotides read TGTGCCAGCAGTAACAGGGGGCAGAACACTGAAGCTTTCTTT.

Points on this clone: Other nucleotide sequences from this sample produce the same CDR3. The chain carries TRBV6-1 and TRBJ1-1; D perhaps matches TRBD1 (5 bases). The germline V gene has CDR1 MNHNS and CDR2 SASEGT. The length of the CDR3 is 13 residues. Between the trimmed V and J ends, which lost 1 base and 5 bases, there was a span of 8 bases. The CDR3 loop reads CASSEVRATEAFF. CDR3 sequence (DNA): TGTGCCAGCAGTGAAGTCAGGGCAACTGAAGCTTTCTTT.

The CDR3 region has the DNA TGTGCCAGCAGCTTCGGGGGGCGCCCCAATGAGCAGTTCTTC. This encodes CASSFGGRPNEQFF. V usage is TRBV7-9 and J usage is TRBJ2-1, with a possible D match to TRBD2 (7 bases). V was shortened by 3 bases and J by 6 bases, with 12 bases between the two germline ends. CDR1 is SEHNR and CDR2 is FQNEAQ in the germline V gene (reference sequence). The CDR3 is 14 residues long.

The CDR3 region is CASRGNRGVVGELFF. The CDR3 nucleotides are TGTGCCAGCAGGGGAAACAGGGGGGTTGTCGGGGAGCTGTTTTTT. The chain has TRBV2 and TRBJ2-2; TRBD1 agrees at 8 bases. CDR1 is SNHLY and CDR2 is FYNNEI in the germline V gene. This CDR3 spans 15 amino acids. V lost 6 bases and J lost 7; bases outside the gene matches: 10.

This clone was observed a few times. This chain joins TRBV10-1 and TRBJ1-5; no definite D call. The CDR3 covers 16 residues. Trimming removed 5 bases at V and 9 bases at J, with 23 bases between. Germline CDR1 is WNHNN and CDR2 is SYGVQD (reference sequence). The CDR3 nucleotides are TGCGCCAGCAGTCGCGGGTCCCGCCCCGCGGATCGGCCCCAGCATTTT. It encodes CASSRGSRPADRPQHF.

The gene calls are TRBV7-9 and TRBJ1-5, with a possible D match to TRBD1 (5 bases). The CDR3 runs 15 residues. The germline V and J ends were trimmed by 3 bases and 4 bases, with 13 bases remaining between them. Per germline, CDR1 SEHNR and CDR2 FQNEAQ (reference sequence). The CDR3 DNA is TGTGCCAGCAGCTTTTCAGCCGGGGGTAATCAGCCCCAGCATTTT. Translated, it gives CASSFSAGGNQPQHF.

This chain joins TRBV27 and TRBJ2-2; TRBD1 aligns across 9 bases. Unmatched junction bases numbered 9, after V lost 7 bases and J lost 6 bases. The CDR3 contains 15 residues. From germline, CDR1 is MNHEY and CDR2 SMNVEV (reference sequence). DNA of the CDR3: TGTGCCAGCATGGGACAGGGTGTTTTCGCCGGGGAGCTGTTTTTT. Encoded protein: CASMGQGVFAGELFF.

The CDR3 sequence: CASRPAGGVAYEQYF. CDR3 bases: TGTGCCAGCAGACCAGCCGGGGGTGTGGCCTACGAGCAGTACTTC. The V gene is TRBV5-5, the J gene TRBJ2-7; tentatively, D is TRBD2 (6 bases). CDR1 and CDR2 from the germline V gene are SGHKS and YYEKEE (reference sequence). The CDR3 is made up of 15 amino acids. The V gene lost 5 bases and the J gene lost 2 bases, with 17 bases spanning the gap.

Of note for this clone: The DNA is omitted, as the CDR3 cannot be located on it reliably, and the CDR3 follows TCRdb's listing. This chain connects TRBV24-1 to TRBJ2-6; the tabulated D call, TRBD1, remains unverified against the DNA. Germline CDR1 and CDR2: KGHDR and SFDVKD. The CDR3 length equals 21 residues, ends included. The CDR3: CATSDSGQFFGEGSGANVLTF.

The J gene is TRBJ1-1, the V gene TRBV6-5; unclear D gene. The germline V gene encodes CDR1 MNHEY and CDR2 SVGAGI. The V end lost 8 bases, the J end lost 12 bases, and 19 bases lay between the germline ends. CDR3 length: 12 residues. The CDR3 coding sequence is TGTGCCAGCGTGACCGGGATTGAGGAGACTTTCTTT. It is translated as CASVTGIEETFF.

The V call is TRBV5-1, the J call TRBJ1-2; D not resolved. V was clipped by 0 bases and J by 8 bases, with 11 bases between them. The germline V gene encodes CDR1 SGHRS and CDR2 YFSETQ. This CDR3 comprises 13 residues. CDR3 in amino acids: CASSLASRSGYTF. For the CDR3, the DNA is TGCGCCAGCAGCTTGGCCTCGCGGAGCGGCTACACCTTC.

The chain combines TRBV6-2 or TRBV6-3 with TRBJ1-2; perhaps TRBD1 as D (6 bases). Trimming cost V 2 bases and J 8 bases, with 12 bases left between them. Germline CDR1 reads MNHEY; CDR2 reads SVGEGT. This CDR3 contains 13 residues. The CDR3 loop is CASSYKGGGGYTF. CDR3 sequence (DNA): TGTGCCAGCAGTTACAAAGGGGGTGGAGGCTACACCTTC.

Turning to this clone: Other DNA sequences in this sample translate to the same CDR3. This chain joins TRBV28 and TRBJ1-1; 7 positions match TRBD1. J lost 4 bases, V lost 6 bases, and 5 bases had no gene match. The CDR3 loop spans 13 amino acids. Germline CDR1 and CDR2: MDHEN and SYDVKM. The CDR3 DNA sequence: TGTGCCAGCAGCCCGACAGGGCGCACTGAAGCTTTCTTT. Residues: CASSPTGRTEAFF.

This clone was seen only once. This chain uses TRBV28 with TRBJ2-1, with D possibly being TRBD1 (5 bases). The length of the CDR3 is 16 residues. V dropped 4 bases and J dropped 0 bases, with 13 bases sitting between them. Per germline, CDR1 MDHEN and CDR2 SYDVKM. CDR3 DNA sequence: TGTGCCAGCAGTTCCAGGGTTTGGAGCTCCTACAATGAGCAGTTCTTC. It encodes CASSSRVWSSYNEQFF.

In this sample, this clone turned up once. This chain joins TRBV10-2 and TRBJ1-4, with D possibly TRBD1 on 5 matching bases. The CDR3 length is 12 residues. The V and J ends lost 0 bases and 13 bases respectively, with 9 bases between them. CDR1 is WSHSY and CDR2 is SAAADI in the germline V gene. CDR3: CASSESGASLFF. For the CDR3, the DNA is TGCGCCAGCAGTGAGTCTGGGGCGTCACTGTTTTTT.

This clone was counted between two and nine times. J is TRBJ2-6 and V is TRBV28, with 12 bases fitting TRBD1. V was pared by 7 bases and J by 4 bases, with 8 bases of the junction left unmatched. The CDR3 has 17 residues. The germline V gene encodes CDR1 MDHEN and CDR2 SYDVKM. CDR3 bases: TGTGCCAGCAAACCGGGACAGGGGGCGCTCGGGGCCAACGTCCTGACTTTC. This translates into CASKPGQGALGANVLTF.

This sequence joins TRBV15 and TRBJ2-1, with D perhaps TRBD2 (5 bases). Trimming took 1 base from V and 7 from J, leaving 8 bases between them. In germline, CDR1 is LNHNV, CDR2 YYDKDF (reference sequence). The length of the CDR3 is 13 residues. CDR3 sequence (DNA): TGTGCCACCAGCAGAGCGGGGAAAAATGAGCAGTTCTTC. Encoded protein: CATSRAGKNEQFF.

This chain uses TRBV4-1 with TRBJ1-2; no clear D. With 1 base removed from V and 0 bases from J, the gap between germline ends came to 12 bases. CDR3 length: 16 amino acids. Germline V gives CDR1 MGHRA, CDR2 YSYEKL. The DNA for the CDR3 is TGCGCCAGCAGCCAAGTTGGAGGTATATCTAACTATGGCTACACCTTC. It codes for CASSQVGGISNYGYTF.